A single sample gave rise to the 27 T cell receptor beta chains below, sequenced in a study of technical replicates of blood from a handful of donors (dated by TCRdb to 2017 to 2019). Library generation was performed with the immunoSEQ multiplex PCR assay. In TCRdb, the immuneACCESS table is reduced to in-frame sequences with V and J assigned. These tables do not hold every clone; where another copy was compared, an unresolved V gene accounts for under half, and the others remain unexplained. The sample table shows over 55,000 clones, and about 95% are seen once. The ten biggest clones cover 2.5% to 3.5% of the sample. Sequenced sample: PBMCs. These receptors came from a human donor in good health. Some clones in this sample may be carry-over from other donors' samples.

The chain links TRBV29-1 to TRBJ2-7, with TRBD2 matching over 13 bases. This CDR3 has 14 residues. Per the germline V gene, CDR1 is SQVTM and CDR2 is ANQGSEA. V lost 4 bases, J lost 6 bases, and 6 bases stayed unmatched. CDR3 nucleotides: TGCAGCGTTGGGGGGGGACTAGCGGGGCTCGAGCAGTACTTC. Translating gives CSVGGGLAGLEQYF.

V gene TRBV5-1 combines with J gene TRBJ1-4; D possibly corresponds to TRBD1 (5 bases). V lost 5 bases to trimming and J lost 5 bases, with 16 bases between them. The CDR3 sequence is 15 residues long. The germline V gene encodes CDR1 SGHRS and CDR2 YFSETQ. The CDR3 DNA sequence: TGCGCCAGCAGGCCTACCGGGACTCTGAATGAAAAACTGTTTTTT. Translated: CASRPTGTLNEKLFF.

The gene calls are TRBV28 and TRBJ2-7; 16 nucleotides align to TRBD2. CDR1 is MDHEN, CDR2 SYDVKM, per germline. This CDR3 has 22 residues. Trimming at V came to 4 bases and at J to 4 bases, leaving 22 bases not matched to a gene. CDR3 DNA sequence: TGTGCCAGCAGTTCTATATACAAGGGTGGGACTAGCGGGGGGGCGATCGGTTACGAGCAGTACTTC. This sequence encodes CASSSIYKGGTSGGAIGYEQYF.

Details on this clone: A read error may account for a junction end that differs from germline. This sequence joins TRBV2 and TRBJ1-1, with D unclear. The CDR3 runs 13 residues. Per the germline V gene, CDR1 is SNHLY and CDR2 is FYNNEI. CDR3 in amino acids: CASREGENTEAFF. In DNA form, the CDR3 reads TGTGCCAGCAGAGAAGGAGAGAACACTGAAGCTTTCTTT.

This chain uses TRBV19 with TRBJ2-3; D not certain. The germline V and J ends were trimmed by 6 bases and 4 bases, with 8 bases remaining between them. Germline V gene data show CDR1 as LNHDA and CDR2 as SQIVND (reference sequence). The CDR3 extends over 12 amino acids. The CDR3, as DNA: TGTGCCAGTAGCTCAGACTCAGATACGCAGTATTTT. Translation: CASSSDSDTQYF.

This clone has just one count. The chain has TRBV7-2 and TRBJ1-5; the D gene is possibly TRBD1 (5 bases). This CDR3 is built from 16 residues. V was pared by 4 bases and J by 2 bases, with 15 bases between. Per the germline V gene, CDR1 is SGHTA and CDR2 is FQGNSA. This CDR3 is CASSWGGGVGNQPQHF. CDR3 DNA: TGTGCCAGCAGCTGGGGCGGGGGGGTCGGCAATCAGCCCCAGCATTTT. The variable domain in full, completed from reference TRBV7-2 and TRBJ1-5, reads GAGVSQSPSNKVTEKGKDVELRCDPISGHTALYWYRQSLGQGLEFLIYFQGNSAPDKSGLPSDRFSAERTGGSVSTLTIQRTQQEDSAVYLCASSWGGGVGNQPQHFGDGTRLSIL.

The chain carries TRBV29-1 and TRBJ2-1; no firm D call. From germline, CDR1 is SQVTM and CDR2 ANQGSEA. The CDR3 length is 11 residues. The V gene lost 5 bases and the J gene lost 4 bases, with 6 bases spanning the gap. CDR3 nucleotide sequence: TGCAGCGTTTTTTCGTACAATGAGCAGTTCTTC. It is translated as CSVFSYNEQFF.

V gene TRBV6-5 combines with J gene TRBJ2-7; 7 positions match TRBD1. The CDR3 spans 12 residues. The V gene end was trimmed by 5 bases and the J gene end by 5 bases; junction bases not matched to a gene: 3. Germline CDR1 MNHEY, CDR2 SVGAGI. The CDR3 here is CASSSQGDEQYF. The CDR3 region has the DNA TGTGCCAGCAGTAGCCAGGGGGACGAGCAGTACTTC.

V gene TRBV6-5 combines with J gene TRBJ2-5; possibly TRBD2 for D (5 bases). Trimming stripped 5 bases from V and 5 bases from J, with 15 bases between. The CDR3 length is 14 residues. Germline V gene sequence: CDR1 MNHEY, CDR2 SVGAGI. CDR3: CASSIWGVGETQYF. CDR3 DNA: TGTGCCAGCAGTATCTGGGGAGTCGGGGAGACCCAGTACTTC.

The chain combines TRBV7-8 with TRBJ1-2, with D possibly being TRBD1 (5 bases). The CDR3 sequence is 15 residues long. Germline V gene data show CDR1 as SGHVS and CDR2 as FQNEAQ. V was cut by 5 bases and J by 5 bases, with 18 bases left in between. The CDR3 nucleotides are TGTGCCAGCAGCCATCTAAAGGGGCCCGGGTATGGCTACACCTTC. The encoded protein is CASSHLKGPGYGYTF.

This clone is a singleton in its sample. The chain is built from TRBV4-2 and TRBJ2-7, with TRBD1 matching over 8 bases. Looked up from germline, CDR1 is LGHNA and CDR2 is YNFKEQ. CDR3 length equals 13 residues. V was clipped by 4 bases and J by 3 bases; unmatched bases: 2. Here the CDR3 DNA reads TGTGCCAGCAGCCCGGGACAGGACTACGAGCAGTACTTC. This gives the protein CASSPGQDYEQYF.

The CDR3 coding sequence is TGTGCCAGCTCACATTCGGACTCCTCCTACGAGCAGTACTTC. Translation: CASSHSDSSYEQYF. The chain has TRBV18 and TRBJ2-7; TRBD2 might be the D (5 bases). Germline loops: CDR1 KGHSH, CDR2 LQKENI. CDR3 size: 14 residues. Trimming took off 4 bases at V and 0 bases at J, with 10 bases between the two ends.

This clone appeared a single time. CDR3 loop: CAWEGQQNSPLHF. In DNA, the CDR3 is TGTGCCTGGGAAGGACAGCAAAATTCACCCCTCCACTTT. The V and J genes are TRBV30 and TRBJ1-6; TRBD1 is a possible D gene (6 bases). V shed 5 bases and J shed 7 bases, with 12 bases lying between them. The CDR3 is 13 amino acids. Germline lookup yields CDR1 GTSNPN and CDR2 SVGIG (reference sequence).

This chain joins TRBV7-2 and TRBJ2-2, with D possibly TRBD2 on 7 matching bases. This CDR3 has 16 amino acids. Per the germline V gene, CDR1 is SGHTA and CDR2 is FQGNSA. Trimming stripped 5 bases from V and 0 bases from J, with 13 bases between. CDR3 nucleotide sequence: TGTGCCAGCAGCAGGGGGGGCTCCCCGAACACCGGGGAGCTGTTTTTT. As protein: CASSRGGSPNTGELFF.

This clone was counted a single time. The CDR3 spells CASTPGTTFEKLFF. Written as DNA, the CDR3 is TGTGCCAGCACTCCCGGGACTACTTTCGAAAAACTGTTTTTT. This sequence joins TRBV4-2 and TRBJ1-4; perhaps TRBD1 as D (5 bases). The CDR3 is 14 amino acids. The V and J ends lost 7 bases and 8 bases respectively, with 17 bases between them. CDR1 and CDR2 (germline): LGHNA, YNFKEQ.

The J gene is TRBJ2-1, the V gene TRBV2; 9 bases are shared with TRBD1. V was pared by 6 bases and J by 9 bases, with 9 bases of the junction left unmatched. The CDR3 contains 14 residues. CDR1 and CDR2 (germline): SNHLY, FYNNEI. The CDR3 DNA reads TGTGCCAGCAGCCCCGGGACAGGGAAGGGTGAGCAGTTCTTC. This encodes CASSPGTGKGEQFF.

The chain joins TRBV7-3 to TRBJ2-1; 15 bases line up with TRBD2. V shed 3 bases, J shed 9 bases, and the junction held 6 bases outside the gene matches. The CDR3 is 16 residues long. Looked up from germline, CDR1 is SGHTA and CDR2 is FQGTGA. The CDR3 is CASSLGLAGGQGEQFF. The CDR3, as DNA: TGTGCCAGCAGCTTGGGACTAGCGGGAGGACAGGGTGAGCAGTTCTTC.

The gene calls are TRBV7-8 and TRBJ2-7; D may be TRBD1 (5 bases). The CDR3 contains 15 residues. Germline lookup yields CDR1 SGHVS and CDR2 FQNEAQ. V lost 1 base and J lost 3, with 13 bases in between. This CDR3 reads CASSLDSSGFYEQYF. CDR3 nucleotides: TGTGCCAGCAGCTTAGACTCCTCAGGGTTCTACGAGCAGTACTTC.

For this clone: One junction end does not reproduce the germline sequence, and a read error may be involved. The rearrangement joins TRBV5-1 to TRBJ1-4; D is possibly TRBD1 (6 bases). The CDR3 consists of 14 residues. Germline-derived CDR1 and CDR2 are SGHRS and YFSETQ. The CDR3 DNA sequence: TGCGCCAGCAGCCCTCACCGAGAACAGGGATTACTCACTTTT. This encodes CASSPHREQGLLTF.

The CDR3 DNA follows: TGCGCCAGCAGCCAAACGGGATTGGTCACAGATACGCAGTATTTT. Translating gives CASSQTGLVTDTQYF. The chain uses TRBV4-1 and TRBJ2-3; D possibly corresponds to TRBD2 (5 bases). The V end lost 2 bases, the J end lost 2 bases, and 11 bases lay between the germline ends. This CDR3 contains 15 residues. CDR1 MGHRA and CDR2 YSYEKL come from the germline V gene.

The chain links TRBV4-3 to TRBJ1-6; a weak D match, TRBD1 (5 bases). Between the trimmed V and J ends, which lost 0 bases and 0 bases, there was a span of 9 bases. Germline CDR1 is LGHNA and CDR2 is YSLEER. The CDR3 has 17 residues. CDR3 in amino acids: CASSQDTGTSYNSPLHF. The CDR3 nucleotides are TGCGCCAGCAGCCAAGATACAGGAACCTCCTATAATTCACCCCTCCACTTT.

The count of this clone is one. J is TRBJ1-4 and V is TRBV5-1, with D possibly matching TRBD1 (6 bases). Deletions cut 5 bases from V and 4 bases from J, with 15 bases between. CDR3 length: 15 residues. From germline, CDR1 is SGHRS and CDR2 YFSETQ. Written as DNA, the CDR3 is TGCGCCAGCAGGGAAGGGCGGACAGATAATGAAAAACTGTTTTTT. This translates into CASREGRTDNEKLFF.

This chain joins TRBV4-1 and TRBJ1-4; 10 bases agree with TRBD1. This CDR3 is 13 amino acids long. Germline V CDR1 and CDR2: MGHRA, YSYEKL. V dropped 9 bases and J dropped 8; count of bases not matched to a gene: 6. The CDR3 coding sequence is TGCGCCAGTGGGACAGGGGATCGGGAAAAACTGTTTTTT. Amino acid sequence: CASGTGDREKLFF.

The V call is TRBV9, the J call TRBJ2-3; D may be TRBD1 (6 bases). This CDR3 has 16 amino acids. Per the germline V gene, CDR1 is SGDLS and CDR2 is YYNGEE. Trimming pared 0 bases from V and 4 bases from J, leaving 15 bases between. The CDR3 loop reads CASSVEGNPGADTQYF. CDR3 sequence (DNA): TGTGCCAGCAGCGTAGAAGGCAACCCAGGGGCAGATACGCAGTATTTT.

The CDR3 DNA sequence: TGTGCCAGCAGCTTAAGGACTAGCGCCTACAATGAGCAGTTCTTC. Translated: CASSLRTSAYNEQFF. The rearrangement joins TRBV13 to TRBJ2-1; 9 bases are shared with TRBD2. In germline, CDR1 is PRHDT, CDR2 FYEKMQ (reference sequence). After removal of 2 bases from V and 2 bases from J, the junction contained 1 base not matched to a gene. This CDR3 has 15 residues.

V usage is TRBV7-2 and J usage is TRBJ2-1, with TRBD1 identical over 7 bases. J gave up 9 bases and V 4 bases, and 15 bases lay outside the gene matches. The CDR3 sequence is 16 residues long. Per germline, CDR1 SGHTA and CDR2 FQGNSA. CDR3 nucleotides: TGTGCCAGCAGCTACACCGGGACAGCCTTATCCGGTGAGCAGTTCTTC. Translated, it gives CASSYTGTALSGEQFF.

The V and J genes are TRBV11-2 and TRBJ2-5, with a tentative D call TRBD2 (5 bases). CDR1 SGHAT and CDR2 FQNNGV come from the germline V gene. V lost 1 base, J lost 5 bases, and 11 bases lay in between. The CDR3 is 14 amino acids. Here the CDR3 DNA reads TGTGCCAGCAGCTTAGCGATAGCGCTCGAGACCCAGTACTTC. This codes for CASSLAIALETQYF.